The rows below give T cell receptor beta chains drawn from one sample of a study of blood T cell repertoires in COVID-19. Profiling relied on immunoSEQ multiplex PCR, and the TCRdb table lists in-frame clones only, not all of them. The data contain 140,000 to 150,000 clones, 75% to 85% of them singletons. Sequencing input: peripheral blood. The receptors were gathered from a man in his sixties with acute or convalescent COVID-19. CDR3s include the opening cysteine and the closing phenylalanine or tryptophan. D genes are given only for firm matches. Expanded clones are given a class, and other clones once, few, many or no size at all.

d_gene	j_gene	v_gene	abundance	CDR3nt	CDR3aa
.	TRBJ2-1	TRBV6-5	.	TGTGCCAGCACAGGGTTTGAGGCCTACAATGAGCAGTTCTTC	CASTGFEAYNEQFF
TRBD1	TRBJ2-1	TRBV7-9	.	TGTGCCAGCAGCTTAGTTGGACAGGGGGTCAGTGAGCAGTTCTTC	CASSLVGQGVSEQFF
.	TRBJ1-3	TRBV5-6	.	TGTGCCAGCAGCCAAGGGGGCTCTGGAAACACCATATATTTT	CASSQGGSGNTIYF
.	TRBJ2-2	TRBV28	.	TGTGCCAGCAGTTTGGGGCCGGGGGAGCTGTTTTTT	CASSLGPGELFF
TRBD1	TRBJ1-1	TRBV6-5	.	TGTGCCAGCAGCCCCGCCGGGACAGACACTGAAGCTTTCTTT	CASSPAGTDTEAFF
TRBD1	TRBJ2-3	TRBV10-3	.	TGTGCCATCAGTGAGCGACTGGGACAGGGGGTAACAGATACGCAGTATTTT	CAISERLGQGVTDTQYF
.	TRBJ2-5	TRBV3-1/TRBV3-2	.	TGTGCCAGCAGCCGAGGGAGTTGGCAAGAGACCCAGTACTTC	CASSRGSWQETQYF
TRBD2	TRBJ2-4	TRBV28	.	TGTGCCAGCAAGGGCGGGGGACGTGTGGCCAAAAACATTCAGTACTTC	CASKGGGRVAKNIQYF
.	TRBJ2-7	TRBV4-2	.	TGTGCCAGCAGCCAAGGAATCGTCGGGACAATCTCCTACGAGCAGTACTTC	CASSQGIVGTISYEQYF
.	TRBJ1-1	TRBV7-9	.	TGTGCCAGCAGCCCTGAGAAGGGGTGGACTGAAGCTTTCTTT	CASSPEKGWTEAFF
.	TRBJ1-1	TRBV19	.	TGTGCCAGTGGGGAGCAAAAGAACACTGAAGCTTTCTTT	CASGEQKNTEAFF
.	TRBJ2-7	TRBV5-6	few	TGTGCCAGCAGCTTGGCCCTAGTTCCCTACGAGCAGTACTTC	CASSLALVPYEQYF
TRBD2	TRBJ2-1	TRBV7-9	.	TGTGCCAGCAGCCCGCGGGGGGGCTCGTTCAATGAGCAGTTCTTC	CASSPRGGSFNEQFF
.	TRBJ1-6	TRBV27	.	TGTGCCAGCAGGGGAGGCGGGGGGGGGACGGATTCACCCCTCCACTTT	CASRGGGGGTDSPLHF
TRBD1	TRBJ1-2	TRBV19	once	TGTGCCAGTAGTGTCGGACAGGGCGACTATGGCTACACCTTC	CASSVGQGDYGYTF
TRBD2	TRBJ2-1	TRBV19	.	TGTGCCACTAGACTACGCGGGAGTAGTTACAATGAGCAGTTCTTC	CATRLRGSSYNEQFF
TRBD1	TRBJ1-1	TRBV23-1	.	TGCGCCAGCGGGAAACAGGGGGAAACTGAAGCTTTCTTT	CASGKQGETEAFF
TRBD1	TRBJ1-1	TRBV18	.	TGTGCCAGCTCACCACGGGGACAGGGAGACACTGAAGCTTTCTTT	CASSPRGQGDTEAFF
.	TRBJ2-7	TRBV7-9	.	TGTGCCAGCCAACAGGGAGATTGGTACGAGCAGTACTTC	CASQQGDWYEQYF
.	TRBJ2-7	TRBV18	.	TGTGCCAGCTCACCCTCTACCAGGGGCTCCTACGAGCAGTACTTC	CASSPSTRGSYEQYF
TRBD1	TRBJ1-1	TRBV3-1/TRBV3-2	.	TGTGCCAGCAGCGGACAGGGGGCGGTAGGCACTGAAGCTTTCTTT	CASSGQGAVGTEAFF
.	TRBJ2-7	TRBV10-3	.	TGTGCCATCAGTGAGCCAACAGGGTTCCACGAGCAGTACTTC	CAISEPTGFHEQYF
.	TRBJ1-5	TRBV2	.	TGTGCCAGCACCCTGATCGGTGATCAGCCCCAGCATTTT	CASTLIGDQPQHF
TRBD2	TRBJ2-3	TRBV6-6	.	TGTGCCAGCATAGCGGGAGGTAGCACAGATACGCAGTATTTT	CASIAGGSTDTQYF
.	TRBJ1-5	TRBV6-5	.	TGTGCCAGCAGCCAGGGGCCCTGGGGCAATCAGCCCCAGCATTTT	CASSQGPWGNQPQHF
.	TRBJ2-2	TRBV3-1/TRBV3-2	few	TGTGCCAGCAGCCAAGACAGGGTAAACACCGGGGAGCTGTTTTTT	CASSQDRVNTGELFF
TRBD1	TRBJ2-2	TRBV19	.	TGTGCCAGTAGTCAAAGGACAGGGGGCTTCACCGGGGAGCTGTTTTTT	CASSQRTGGFTGELFF
.	TRBJ1-6	TRBV21-1	once	TGTGCCAGCAGCAAAGAGGAGTGGAGGGATAATTCACCCCTCCACTTT	CASSKEEWRDNSPLHF
TRBD2	TRBJ2-3	TRBV12-5	.	TGTGCTAGTGGTCCCGGACTAGCGGAAACAGATACGCAGTATTTT	CASGPGLAETDTQYF
TRBD1	TRBJ2-7	TRBV24-1	.	TGTGCCACCAGTGATCCCCCAACCGGTGGACAGGGGGCCAGCGAGCAGTACTTC	CATSDPPTGGQGASEQYF
TRBD2	TRBJ2-1	TRBV11-2	once	TGTGCCAGCAGCTTGACTAGCGGGATGATCAATGAGCAGTTCTTC	CASSLTSGMINEQFF
TRBD2	TRBJ2-7	TRBV5-1	.	TGCGCCAGCAGCCGAATAACCACCGGGACTATCTCTCGCGAGCAGTACTTC	CASSRITTGTISREQYF
TRBD2	TRBJ2-7	TRBV10-3	.	TGTGCCATCAGTGAGTTTGACCTAGCGGGGGGGGCGTACGAGCAGTACTTC	CAISEFDLAGGAYEQYF
.	TRBJ1-2	TRBV12-3/TRBV12-4	.	TGTGCCAGCAGTTTAGACAGGGTTTTTGGCTACACCTTC	CASSLDRVFGYTF
TRBD1	TRBJ2-5	TRBV5-4	few	TGTGCCAGCAGCAGGACAGGGACAGAGACCCAGTACTTC	CASSRTGTETQYF
.	TRBJ2-1	TRBV9	.	TGTGCCAGCAGCGTAGGAGTTGGGGCGTATGATGAGCAGTTCTTC	CASSVGVGAYDEQFF
.	TRBJ2-4	TRBV19	.	TGTGCCAGTAGTGCTACGGGTGGCAAAAACATTCAGTACTTC	CASSATGGKNIQYF
TRBD1	TRBJ2-1	TRBV5-4	.	TGTGCCAGCAGCTTTCGGGACAGCGATGAGCAGTTCTTC	CASSFRDSDEQFF
.	TRBJ2-2	TRBV7-8	.	TGTGCCAGCAGCTTACCCATGGGGAGCGCCGGGGAGCTGTTTTTT	CASSLPMGSAGELFF
.	TRBJ2-7	TRBV29-1	.	TGCAGCGTTGGGCAGTGGAGGGAAGAGCAGTACTTC	CSVGQWREEQYF
TRBD2	TRBJ2-7	TRBV6-2/TRBV6-3	few	TGTGCCAGCAGTTACGGCGGGGGAACCTACGAGCAGTACTTC	CASSYGGGTYEQYF
.	TRBJ1-6	TRBV6-5	.	TGTGCCAGCACCCTCCGGGGCGGGGCCCATTCACCCCTCCACTTT	CASTLRGGAHSPLHF
.	TRBJ2-1	TRBV18	.	TGTGCCAGCTCACACGACAGAATAGGTGAGCAGTTCTTC	CASSHDRIGEQFF
.	TRBJ2-3	TRBV10-1	.	TGCGCCAGCAGTGAGAAAGGGGTAGGCACAGATACGCAGTATTTT	CASSEKGVGTDTQYF
.	TRBJ1-5	TRBV27	.	TGTGCCAGCAGGGACAGTGGATATGGGAATAGCAATCAGCCCCAGCATTTT	CASRDSGYGNSNQPQHF
TRBD1	TRBJ2-1	TRBV7-9	.	TGTGCCGGAACCGGGACAGGGCCCGCGGGTGAGCAGTTCTTC	CAGTGTGPAGEQFF
TRBD2	TRBJ2-7	TRBV9	.	TGTGCCAGCAGCGTCGGGACTAGCGACGAGCAGTACTTC	CASSVGTSDEQYF
.	TRBJ2-7	TRBV19	.	TGTGCCAGTAGACCTATTGGACACTCGTCGTACGAGCAGTACTTC	CASRPIGHSSYEQYF
TRBD1	TRBJ1-1	TRBV5-1	once	TGCGCCAGCAGCTCGCGGACAGGAGTTATTAACACTGAAGCTTTCTTT	CASSSRTGVINTEAFF
TRBD2	TRBJ2-1	TRBV6-4	once	TGTGCCAGCAGTGAATCGAGGGGGACTAGGCAGTTCTTC	CASSESRGTRQFF
.	TRBJ1-6	TRBV28	.	TGTGCCAGCAGTTTAGTGGGCGGGGGGCTACCCCTCCACTTT	CASSLVGGGLPLHF
.	TRBJ2-2	TRBV7-9	.	TGTGCCAGCAGCCTCCCCCAGGGGAAAAACACCGGGGAGCTGTTTTTT	CASSLPQGKNTGELFF
TRBD2	TRBJ2-5	TRBV6-1	.	TGTGCCAGCAGTGACGGACTAGCGGGATTAGAGACCCAGTACTTC	CASSDGLAGLETQYF
.	TRBJ1-1	TRBV27	few	TGTGCCAGCAGTTTTGGCGAGGGTGGAGATGCTTTCTTT	CASSFGEGGDAFF
TRBD2	TRBJ2-7	TRBV28	few	TGTGCCAGCAGGTTAGCGGGTGAACTCTACGAGCAGTACTTC	CASRLAGELYEQYF
.	TRBJ2-3	TRBV28	.	TGTGCCAGCAGACCTGGACAGCTAGGTAGCACAGATACGCAGTATTTT	CASRPGQLGSTDTQYF
.	TRBJ2-1	TRBV7-8	.	TGTGCCAGCAGCCCGGGACTGTTTTTCTACAATGAGCAGTTCTTC	CASSPGLFFYNEQFF
.	TRBJ2-5	TRBV4-1	.	TGCGCCAGCAGCCAACTTGACAGGAACCAAGAGACCCAGTACTTC	CASSQLDRNQETQYF
.	TRBJ2-7	TRBV19	once	TGTGCCAGTAGTTGGAGGCGGGGTTACGAGCAGTACTTC	CASSWRRGYEQYF
.	TRBJ2-2	TRBV7-2	once	TGTGCCAGCAGCTTACGCAGGATCGCGAACACCGGGGAGCTGTTTTTT	CASSLRRIANTGELFF